What follows are 8 T cell receptor beta chains derived from one specimen sequenced in a study of type 1 regulatory T cells. A single record per CDR3 protein comes from TCRdb applying MiXCR to the reads. The sample shows roughly 65,000 distinct CDR3 sequences, about 50% of them seen only once. The antigens these receptors bind are not known. The sequencing input was cultured non-Tr1 T cells, either the whole culture or a sorted T cell fraction (not recorded which). These receptors were obtained from a human donor in good health.

The chain employs TRBV5-1 and TRBJ2-5; D is possibly TRBD2 (5 bases). Germline V lookup: CDR1 SGHRS, CDR2 YFSETQ. V lost 0 bases and J 12 bases, leaving 9 bases between the germline ends. This CDR3 is 11 amino acids long. The CDR3 sequence: CASSLEGAKYF. The CDR3 nucleotides read TGCGCCAGCAGCTTGGAGGGAGCCAAGTACTTC.

The chain joins TRBV5-6 to TRBJ1-2; 8 bases fit TRBD1. The germline V gene has CDR1 SGHDT and CDR2 YYEEEE. After removal of 6 bases from V and 4 bases from J, the junction contained 8 bases not matched to a gene. CDR3 size: 14 residues. Written as DNA, the CDR3 is TGTGCCAGCATTCAGGGGGCTCGGTTCTATGGCTACACCTTC. Translation: CASIQGARFYGYTF.

The gene calls are TRBV27 and TRBJ1-2; D ambiguous. Germline CDR1 is MNHEY and CDR2 is SMNVEV (reference sequence). Trimming removed 5 bases at V and 3 bases at J, with 13 bases between. This CDR3 is 14 amino acids long. Here the CDR3 reads CASSPSGSYYGYTF. DNA of the CDR3: TGTGCCAGCAGTCCATCGGGGTCCTACTATGGCTACACCTTC.

The chain carries TRBV18 and TRBJ2-1; perhaps TRBD2 as D (6 bases). The CDR3 runs 15 residues. V was trimmed by 2 bases and J by 8 bases, leaving 16 bases between them. Germline CDR1 is KGHSH and CDR2 is LQKENI. The CDR3 coding sequence is TGTGCCAGCTCACCAATTGAACTAGCAAGCCATGAGCAGTTCTTC. This translates into CASSPIELASHEQFF. Complete variable domain (other parts from reference TRBV18 and TRBJ2-1): NAGVMQNPRHLVRRRGQEARLRCSPMKGHSHVYWYRQLPEEGLKFMVYLQKENIIDESGMPKERFSAEFPKEGPSILRIQQVVRGDSAAYFCASSPIELASHEQFFGPGTRLTVL.

This clonotype has more than one count but fewer than ten. V and J are TRBV2 and TRBJ2-5; D not certain. CDR1 is SNHLY and CDR2 is FYNNEI in the germline V gene. The CDR3 covers 13 residues. Trimming shortened V by 6 bases and J by 3 bases, and 11 bases separated the two germline ends. CDR3 loop: CASRGPAKETQYF. The CDR3 coding sequence is TGTGCCAGCAGGGGCCCAGCAAAAGAGACCCAGTACTTC.

The V call is TRBV28, the J call TRBJ1-2; 7 positions agree with TRBD1. V lost 8 bases, J lost 6 bases, and 9 bases stayed unmatched. Germline-derived CDR1 and CDR2 are MDHEN and SYDVKM. The CDR3 totals 13 residues. The CDR3 is CASGTGRGHGYTF. DNA for the CDR3: TGTGCCAGCGGAACGGGAAGGGGGCATGGCTACACCTTC.

The CDR3 DNA reads as TGTGCCAGCAGCGTTAGGACAGATTCACCCCTCCACTTT. It yields the protein CASSVRTDSPLHF. The chain has TRBV9 and TRBJ1-6; a weak D match, TRBD1 (6 bases). The CDR3 is 13 residues long. V was trimmed by 2 bases and J by 8 bases, leaving 8 bases between them. Germline V lookup: CDR1 SGDLS, CDR2 YYNGEE.

This clonotype was recorded a few times. The V and J genes are TRBV6-5 and TRBJ1-1; tentatively, D is TRBD1 (5 bases). The germline gives CDR1 MNHEY, CDR2 SVGAGI. V was trimmed by 8 bases and J by 4 bases, leaving 17 bases between them. The CDR3 is made up of 14 amino acids. CDR3 region: CASHLLSGSTEAFF. The CDR3 bases are TGTGCCAGCCACTTACTATCAGGGAGCACTGAAGCTTTCTTT.